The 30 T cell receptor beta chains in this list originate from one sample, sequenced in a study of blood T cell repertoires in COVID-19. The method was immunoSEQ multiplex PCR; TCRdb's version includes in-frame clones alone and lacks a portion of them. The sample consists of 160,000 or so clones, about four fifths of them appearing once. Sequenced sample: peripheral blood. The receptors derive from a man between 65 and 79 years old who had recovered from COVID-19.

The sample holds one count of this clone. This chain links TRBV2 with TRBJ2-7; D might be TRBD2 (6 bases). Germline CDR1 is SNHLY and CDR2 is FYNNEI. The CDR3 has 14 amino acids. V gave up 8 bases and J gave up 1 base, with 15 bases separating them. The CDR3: CASGPGTGSYEQYF. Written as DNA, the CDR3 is TGTGCCAGCGGGCCCGGGACTGGGTCCTACGAGCAGTACTTC.

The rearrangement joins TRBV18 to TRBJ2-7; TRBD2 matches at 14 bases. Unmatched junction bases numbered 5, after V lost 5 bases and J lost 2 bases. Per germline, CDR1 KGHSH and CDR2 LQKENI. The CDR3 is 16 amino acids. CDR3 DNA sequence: TGTGCCAGCTCATCGGGACTAGCGGGAGCCCCCTACGAGCAGTACTTC. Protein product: CASSSGLAGAPYEQYF.

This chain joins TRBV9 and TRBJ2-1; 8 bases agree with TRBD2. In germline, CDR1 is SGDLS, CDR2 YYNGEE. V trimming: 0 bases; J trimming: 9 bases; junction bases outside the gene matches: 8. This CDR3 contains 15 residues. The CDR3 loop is CASSVDDGRATEQFF. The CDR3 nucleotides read TGTGCCAGCAGCGTAGATGACGGGAGGGCCACTGAGCAGTTCTTC. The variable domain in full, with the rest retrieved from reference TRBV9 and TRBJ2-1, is DSGVTQTPKHLITATGQRVTLRCSPRSGDLSVYWYQQSLDQGLQFLIQYYNGEERAKGNILERFSAQQFPDLHSELNLSSLELGDSALYFCASSVDDGRATEQFFGPGTRLTVL.

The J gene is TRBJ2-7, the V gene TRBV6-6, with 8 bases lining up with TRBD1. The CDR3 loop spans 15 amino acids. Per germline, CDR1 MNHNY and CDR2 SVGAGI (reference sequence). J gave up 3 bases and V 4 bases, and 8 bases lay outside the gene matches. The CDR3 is CASSSRTGSIYEQYF. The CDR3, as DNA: TGTGCCAGCAGTTCGCGGACAGGGTCAATCTACGAGCAGTACTTC.

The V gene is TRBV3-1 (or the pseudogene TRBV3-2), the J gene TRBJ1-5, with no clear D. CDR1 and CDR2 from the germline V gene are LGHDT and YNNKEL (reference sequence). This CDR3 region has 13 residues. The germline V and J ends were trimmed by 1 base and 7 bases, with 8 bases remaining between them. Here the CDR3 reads CASSQAVEQPQHF. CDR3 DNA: TGTGCCAGCAGCCAAGCAGTTGAACAGCCCCAGCATTTT.

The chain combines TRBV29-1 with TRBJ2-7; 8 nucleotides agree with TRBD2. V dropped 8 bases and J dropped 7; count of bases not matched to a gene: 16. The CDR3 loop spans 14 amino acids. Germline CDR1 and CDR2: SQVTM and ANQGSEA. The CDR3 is CSTDGGSGTLEQYF. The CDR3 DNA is TGCAGCACAGACGGGGGTAGCGGGACCTTGGAGCAGTACTTC.

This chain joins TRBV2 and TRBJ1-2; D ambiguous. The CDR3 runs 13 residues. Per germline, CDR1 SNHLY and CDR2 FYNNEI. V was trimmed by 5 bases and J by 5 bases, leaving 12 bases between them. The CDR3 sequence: CASSLDISYGYTF. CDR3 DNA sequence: TGTGCCAGCAGTTTAGACATATCGTATGGCTACACCTTC.

CDR3 sequence: CATSESNQETQYF. In nucleotides, the CDR3 is TGTGCCACCAGTGAGAGTAACCAAGAGACCCAGTACTTC. The chain carries TRBV24-1 and TRBJ2-5, with D unclear. There are 13 residues in the CDR3. Germline V CDR1 and CDR2: KGHDR, SFDVKD. Trimming cost V 4 bases and J 0 bases, with 5 bases left between them.

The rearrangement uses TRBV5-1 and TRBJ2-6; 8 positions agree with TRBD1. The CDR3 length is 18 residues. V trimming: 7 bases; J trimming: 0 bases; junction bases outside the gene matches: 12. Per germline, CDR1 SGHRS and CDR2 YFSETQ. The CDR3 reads CASPPWDRLSSGANVLTF. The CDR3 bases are TGCGCCAGCCCTCCGTGGGACAGGTTATCCTCTGGGGCCAACGTCCTGACTTTC.

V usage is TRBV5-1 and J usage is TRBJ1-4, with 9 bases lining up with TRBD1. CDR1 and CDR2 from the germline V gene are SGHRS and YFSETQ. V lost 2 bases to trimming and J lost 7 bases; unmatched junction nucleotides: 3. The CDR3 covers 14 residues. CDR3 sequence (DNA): TGCGCCAGCAGCTTCGGACAGGGGTTTGAAAAACTGTTTTTT. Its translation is CASSFGQGFEKLFF. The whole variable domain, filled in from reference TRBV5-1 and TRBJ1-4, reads KAGVTQTPRYLIKTRGQQVTLSCSPISGHRSVSWYQQTPGQGLQFLFEYFSETQRNKGNFPGRFSGRQFSNSRSEMNVSTLELGDSALYLCASSFGQGFEKLFFGSGTQLSVL.

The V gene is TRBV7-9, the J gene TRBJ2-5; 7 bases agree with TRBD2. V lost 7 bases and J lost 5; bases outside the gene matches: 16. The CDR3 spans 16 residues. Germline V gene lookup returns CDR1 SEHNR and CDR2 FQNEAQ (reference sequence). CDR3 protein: CASTPGVAGLQETQYF. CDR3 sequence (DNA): TGTGCCAGCACTCCTGGGGTAGCGGGCCTCCAGGAGACCCAGTACTTC.

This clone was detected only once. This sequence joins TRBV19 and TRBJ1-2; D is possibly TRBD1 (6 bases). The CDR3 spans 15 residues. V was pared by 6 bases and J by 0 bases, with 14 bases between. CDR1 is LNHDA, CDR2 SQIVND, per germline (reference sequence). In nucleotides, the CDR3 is TGTGCCAGTAGGCGGACAGCAAGAGCTAACTATGGCTACACCTTC. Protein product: CASRRTARANYGYTF.

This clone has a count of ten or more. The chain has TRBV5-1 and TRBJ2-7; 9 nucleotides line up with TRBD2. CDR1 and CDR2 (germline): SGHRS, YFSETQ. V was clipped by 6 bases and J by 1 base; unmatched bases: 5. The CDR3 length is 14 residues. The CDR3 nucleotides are TGCGCCAGCAAGAAGCTAGCGGGATCCTACGAGCAGTACTTC. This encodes CASKKLAGSYEQYF. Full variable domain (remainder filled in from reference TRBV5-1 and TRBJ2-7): KAGVTQTPRYLIKTRGQQVTLSCSPISGHRSVSWYQQTPGQGLQFLFEYFSETQRNKGNFPGRFSGRQFSNSRSEMNVSTLELGDSALYLCASKKLAGSYEQYFGPGTRLTVT.

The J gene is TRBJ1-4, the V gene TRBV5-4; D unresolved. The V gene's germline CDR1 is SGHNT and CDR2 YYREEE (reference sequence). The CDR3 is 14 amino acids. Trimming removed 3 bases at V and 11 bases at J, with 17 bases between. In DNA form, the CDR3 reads TGTGCCAGCAGCTCGGGGAGAGGCTCGGTGAAACTGTTTTTT. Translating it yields CASSSGRGSVKLFF.

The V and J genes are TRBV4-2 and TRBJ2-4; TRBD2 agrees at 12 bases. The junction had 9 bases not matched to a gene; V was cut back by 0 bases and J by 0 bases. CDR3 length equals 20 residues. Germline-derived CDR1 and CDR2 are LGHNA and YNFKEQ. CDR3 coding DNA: TGTGCCAGCAGCCAAGATTCTAGCGGGAGGGCCGCCTTAGCCAAAAACATTCAGTACTTC. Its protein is CASSQDSSGRAALAKNIQYF.

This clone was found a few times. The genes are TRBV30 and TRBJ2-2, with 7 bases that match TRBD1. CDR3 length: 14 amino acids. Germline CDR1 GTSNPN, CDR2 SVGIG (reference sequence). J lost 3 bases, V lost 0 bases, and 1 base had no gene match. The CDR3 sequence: CAWSVGQYTGELFF. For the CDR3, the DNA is TGTGCCTGGAGTGTGGGACAGTACACCGGGGAGCTGTTTTTT.

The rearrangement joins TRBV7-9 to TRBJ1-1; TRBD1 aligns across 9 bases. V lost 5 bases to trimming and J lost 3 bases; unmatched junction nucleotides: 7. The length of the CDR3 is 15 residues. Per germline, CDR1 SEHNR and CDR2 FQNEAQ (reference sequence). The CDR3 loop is CASSRRQGVYTEAFF. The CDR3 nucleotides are TGTGCCAGCAGCAGAAGACAGGGGGTGTACACTGAAGCTTTCTTT.

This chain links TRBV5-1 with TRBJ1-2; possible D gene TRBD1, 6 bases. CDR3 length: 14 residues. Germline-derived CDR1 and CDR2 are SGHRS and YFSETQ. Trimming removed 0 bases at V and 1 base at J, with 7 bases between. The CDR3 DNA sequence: TGCGCCAGCAGCTTGGAACAGGGTAACTATGGCTACACCTTC. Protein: CASSLEQGNYGYTF.

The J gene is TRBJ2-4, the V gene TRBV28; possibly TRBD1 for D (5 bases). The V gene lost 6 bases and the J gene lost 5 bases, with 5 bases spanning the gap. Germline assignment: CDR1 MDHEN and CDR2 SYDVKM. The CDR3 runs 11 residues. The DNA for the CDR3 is TGTGCCAGCAGGACAGAAAACATTCAGTACTTC. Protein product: CASRTENIQYF.

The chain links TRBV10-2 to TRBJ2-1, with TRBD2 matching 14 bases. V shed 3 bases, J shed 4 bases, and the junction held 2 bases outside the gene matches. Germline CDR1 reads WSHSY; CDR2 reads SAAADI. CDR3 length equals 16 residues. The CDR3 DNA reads TGCGCCAGCAGTGATCGACTAGCGGGAGGGTACAATGAGCAGTTCTTC. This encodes CASSDRLAGGYNEQFF.

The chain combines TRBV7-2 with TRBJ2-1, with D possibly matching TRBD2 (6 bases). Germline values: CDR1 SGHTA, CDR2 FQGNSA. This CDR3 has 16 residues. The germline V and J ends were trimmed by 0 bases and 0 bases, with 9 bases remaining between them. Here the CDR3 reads CASSLALAASYNEQFF. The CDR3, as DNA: TGTGCCAGCAGCTTAGCGTTAGCGGCCTCCTACAATGAGCAGTTCTTC.

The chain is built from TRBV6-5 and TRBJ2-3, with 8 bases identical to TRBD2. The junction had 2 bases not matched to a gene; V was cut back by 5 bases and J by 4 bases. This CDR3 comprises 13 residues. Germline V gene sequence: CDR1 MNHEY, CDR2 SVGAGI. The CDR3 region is CASSSGSADTQYF. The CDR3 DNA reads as TGTGCCAGCAGTAGCGGGAGTGCAGATACGCAGTATTTT.

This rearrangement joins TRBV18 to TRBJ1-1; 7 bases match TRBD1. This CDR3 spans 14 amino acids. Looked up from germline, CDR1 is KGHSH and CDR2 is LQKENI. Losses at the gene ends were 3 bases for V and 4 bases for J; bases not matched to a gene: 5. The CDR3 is CASSPQTGPTEAFF. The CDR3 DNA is TGTGCCAGCTCACCCCAGACAGGGCCCACTGAAGCTTTCTTT.

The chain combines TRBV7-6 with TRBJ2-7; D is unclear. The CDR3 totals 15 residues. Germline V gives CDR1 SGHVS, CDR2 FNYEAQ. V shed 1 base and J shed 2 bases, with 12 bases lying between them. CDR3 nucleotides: TGTGCCAGCAGCTTAGAGGAAGGAGTCCCCTACGAGCAGTACTTC. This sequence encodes CASSLEEGVPYEQYF.

The CDR3, as DNA: TGTGCCAGCAGCGGGACATCGGGGAGCAATCAGCCCCAGCATTTT. This codes for CASSGTSGSNQPQHF. The V and J genes are TRBV5-5 and TRBJ1-5; weak D call: TRBD1 (6 bases). Between the trimmed V and J ends, which lost 4 bases and 1 base, there was a span of 12 bases. The CDR3 is 15 amino acids. Germline assignment: CDR1 SGHKS and CDR2 YYEKEE (reference sequence).

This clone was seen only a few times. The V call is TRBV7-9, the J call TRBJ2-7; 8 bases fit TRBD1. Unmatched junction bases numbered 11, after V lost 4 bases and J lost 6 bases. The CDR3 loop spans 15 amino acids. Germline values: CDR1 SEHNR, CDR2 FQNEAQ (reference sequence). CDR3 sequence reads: CASSSDRGYPGEQYF. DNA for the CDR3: TGTGCCAGCAGCTCAGACAGGGGATACCCGGGCGAGCAGTACTTC.

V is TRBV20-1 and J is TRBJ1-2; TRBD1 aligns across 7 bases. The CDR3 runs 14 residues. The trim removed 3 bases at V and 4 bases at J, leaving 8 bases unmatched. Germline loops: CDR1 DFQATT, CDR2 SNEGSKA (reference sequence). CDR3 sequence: CSASQGGEGYGYTF. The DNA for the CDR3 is TGCAGTGCTAGTCAGGGGGGAGAAGGCTATGGCTACACCTTC.

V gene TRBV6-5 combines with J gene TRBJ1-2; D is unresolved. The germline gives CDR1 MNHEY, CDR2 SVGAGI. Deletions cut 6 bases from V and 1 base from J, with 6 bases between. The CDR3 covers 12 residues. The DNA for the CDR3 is TGTGCCAGCAGCCCCAGTAACTATGGCTACACCTTC. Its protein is CASSPSNYGYTF.

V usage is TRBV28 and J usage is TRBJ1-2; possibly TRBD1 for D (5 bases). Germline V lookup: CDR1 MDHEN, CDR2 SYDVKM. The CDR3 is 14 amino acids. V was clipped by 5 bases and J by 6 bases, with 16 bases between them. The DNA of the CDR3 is TGTGCCAGCAGTACAGTTGGGGGGGTTGATGGCTACACCTTC. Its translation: CASSTVGGVDGYTF.

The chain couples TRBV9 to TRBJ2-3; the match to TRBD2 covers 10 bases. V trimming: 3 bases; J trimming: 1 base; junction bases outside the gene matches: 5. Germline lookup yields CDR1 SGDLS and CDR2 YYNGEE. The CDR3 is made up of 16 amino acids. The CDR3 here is CASSDRAGGRTDTQYF. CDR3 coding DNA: TGTGCCAGCAGCGACCGAGCGGGGGGGCGCACAGATACGCAGTATTTT.